The 9 T cell receptor beta chains reported below all come from one sample, sequenced in a study of blood T cell repertoires in COVID-19. Generated by immunoSEQ multiplex PCR, the TCRdb table keeps only in-frame clones and is missing some. The table has roughly 400,000 clones, approximately 87% seen once. The sequenced material came from PBMCs or T cells enriched from blood (not recorded which). Receptor source: a woman aged 45 to 65 who had recovered from COVID-19.

The chain is built from TRBV5-1 and TRBJ1-1, with D hard to call. Germline V gives CDR1 SGHRS, CDR2 YFSETQ. V shed 4 bases and J shed 4 bases, with 23 bases lying between them. The length of the CDR3 is 17 residues. CDR3 region: CASSDPGPGGVSTEAFF. CDR3 coding DNA: TGCGCCAGCAGCGACCCGGGCCCTGGAGGTGTAAGCACTGAAGCTTTCTTT.

The rearrangement uses TRBV24-1 and TRBJ2-3, with 9 bases lining up with TRBD2. Looked up from germline, CDR1 is KGHDR and CDR2 is SFDVKD. This CDR3 contains 17 residues. V shed 6 bases, J shed 4 bases, and the junction held 13 bases outside the gene matches. CDR3 nucleotides: TGTGCCACCAGTTTAAGCGGGGGGTCTCGCCCCCCAGATACGCAGTATTTT. Protein product: CATSLSGGSRPPDTQYF.

The chain combines TRBV28 with TRBJ2-2, with 7 bases matching TRBD2. V was clipped by 3 bases and J by 4 bases; unmatched bases: 11. The germline V gene encodes CDR1 MDHEN and CDR2 SYDVKM. The CDR3 spans 17 residues. CDR3 nucleotides: TGTGCCAGCAGTTTCCGGGGACTATCCCCGCGCACCGGGGAGCTGTTTTTT. This sequence encodes CASSFRGLSPRTGELFF.

The chain is built from TRBV10-3 and TRBJ1-2, with 10 bases fitting TRBD1. This CDR3 is built from 14 residues. From germline, CDR1 is ENHRY and CDR2 SYGVKD. V lost 6 bases and J lost 4; bases outside the gene matches: 5. The CDR3 DNA reads as TGTGCCATCAGGAAGGGACAGGGGATCTATGGCTACACCTTC. Amino acids: CAIRKGQGIYGYTF.

The chain uses TRBV11-2 and TRBJ2-3; D may be TRBD2 (6 bases). The germline V and J ends were trimmed by 3 bases and 1 base, with 11 bases remaining between them. Germline assignment: CDR1 SGHAT and CDR2 FQNNGV. The CDR3 has 15 amino acids. The CDR3 DNA reads as TGTGCCAGCAGCTTCGGGACTTTGGGCACAGATACGCAGTATTTT. The encoded protein is CASSFGTLGTDTQYF. Full variable domain (missing parts from reference TRBV11-2 and TRBJ2-3): EAGVAQSPRYKIIEKRQSVAFWCNPISGHATLYWYQQILGQGPKLLIQFQNNGVVDDSQLPKDRFSAERLKGVDSTLKIQPAKLEDSAVYLCASSFGTLGTDTQYFGPGTRLTVL.

The V call is TRBV7-2, the J call TRBJ1-4, with 10 bases that match TRBD1. From germline, CDR1 is SGHTA and CDR2 FQGNSA. V was pared by 5 bases and J by 8 bases, with 8 bases of the junction left unmatched. The CDR3 consists of 15 residues. The CDR3 reads CASSTQTGGEEKLFF. The CDR3 bases are TGTGCCAGCAGCACACAGACAGGGGGCGAGGAAAAACTGTTTTTT.

The chain carries TRBV7-2 and TRBJ2-2; D gene uncertain. Between the trimmed V and J ends, which lost 5 bases and 6 bases, there was a span of 16 bases. Germline lookup yields CDR1 SGHTA and CDR2 FQGNSA. The CDR3 totals 15 residues. CDR3 sequence (DNA): TGTGCCAGCAGCGTCATTGTGGGTCGGGCCGGGGAGCTGTTTTTT. The encoded protein is CASSVIVGRAGELFF.

The chain recombines TRBV13 with TRBJ2-6, with a possible D match to TRBD1 (5 bases). Germline CDR1 is PRHDT and CDR2 is FYEKMQ (reference sequence). The CDR3 is made up of 15 amino acids. V was shortened by 3 bases and J by 2 bases, with 8 bases between the two germline ends. The DNA for the CDR3 is TGTGCCAGCAGCTTCCAGGGTACTGGGGCCAACGTCCTGACTTTC. Amino acid sequence: CASSFQGTGANVLTF.

The genes are TRBV7-9 and TRBJ1-3; 8 bases align to TRBD1. CDR1 is SEHNR, CDR2 FQNEAQ, per germline (reference sequence). With V trimmed by 5 bases and J by 2 bases, 5 bases remained unmatched. The CDR3 totals 15 residues. CDR3 DNA: TGTGCCAGCAGCGAGACAGGGGCGACTGGAAACACCATATATTTT. This sequence encodes CASSETGATGNTIYF.